A selection of T cell receptor beta chains follows, all from one sample in a study of T cells after posttransplantation cyclophosphamide. Here immunoSEQ multiplex PCR was the method, and the copy in TCRdb shows in-frame clones only, minus some. The profile covers around 22,000 clones, with roughly 90% appearing a single time and about 7.9% taken by the ten largest. This specimen consisted of PBMCs, obtained after an allogeneic stem cell transplant with a calcineurin inhibitor and methotrexate. These receptors originate from a female patient aged 45-65 years who received an allogeneic stem cell transplant from an unrelated donor, was CMV-positive, and had chronic GVHD only. Some T cells may be transferred from the graft donor. The CDR3 runs from the conserved cysteine through the conserved F or W. The D gene is left open where the match is weak. Only some rows state a clone size, as once, few, many or a class for expanded clones.

V: TRBV5-1
D: .
size: .
J: TRBJ1-1
CDR3: CASSLEDSRATEAFF
DNA: TGCGCCAGCAGCTTGGAAGACAGTAGAGCCACTGAAGCTTTCTTT

V: TRBV27
D: TRBD1
size: few
J: TRBJ1-1
CDR3: CASIDRGEAFF
DNA: TGTGCCAGCATCGACAGGGGAGAAGCTTTCTTT

V: TRBV18
D: TRBD1
size: .
J: TRBJ1-3
CDR3: CASSPQGAGGNTIYF
DNA: TGTGCCAGCTCACCACAGGGGGCAGGTGGAAACACCATATATTTT

V: TRBV2
D: .
size: .
J: TRBJ2-2
CDR3: CASTVRGGDGELFF
DNA: TGTGCCAGCACTGTCAGGGGAGGGGACGGGGAGCTGTTTTTT

V: TRBV7-5
D: .
size: .
J: TRBJ1-4
CDR3: CARSTRTGEVQEKLFF
DNA: TGTGCCAGAAGCACCAGGACAGGGGAGGTTCAGGAAAAACTGTTTTTT

V: TRBV7-8
D: .
size: .
J: TRBJ1-2
CDR3: CASSVDSSNYGYTF
DNA: TGTGCCAGCAGCGTCGACAGCTCTAACTATGGCTACACCTTC

V: TRBV5-1
D: TRBD2
size: .
J: TRBJ2-1
CDR3: CASSLDSRLASLEQFF
DNA: TGCGCCAGCAGCTTGGACAGCCGACTAGCGTCCCTTGAGCAGTTCTTC

V: TRBV6-6
D: .
size: .
J: TRBJ1-1
CDR3: CASSYGGGKAFF
DNA: TGTGCCAGCAGTTACGGCGGGGGAAAAGCTTTCTTT

V: TRBV10-1
D: TRBD2
size: .
J: TRBJ2-3
CDR3: CASSLAGGPTSDTQYF
DNA: TGCGCCAGCAGCCTAGCGGGAGGGCCTACGTCCGATACGCAGTATTTT

V: TRBV11-2
D: .
size: .
J: TRBJ2-1
CDR3: CASSPPRTTNDEQFF
DNA: TGTGCCAGCAGCCCGCCCCGGACAACTAACGACGAGCAGTTCTTC

V: TRBV18
D: .
size: .
J: TRBJ1-1
CDR3: CASSPRPGDTEAFF
DNA: TGTGCCAGCTCACCCCGTCCGGGGGACACTGAAGCTTTCTTT

V: TRBV6-4
D: .
size: .
J: TRBJ2-5
CDR3: CASRMDCQETQYF
DNA: TGTGCCAGCCGGATGGACTGCCAAGAGACCCAGTACTTC

V: TRBV5-6
D: TRBD1
size: .
J: TRBJ2-2
CDR3: CASSPGQGITGELFF
DNA: TGTGCCAGCAGCCCGGGACAGGGAATCACCGGGGAGCTGTTTTTT

V: TRBV5-1
D: .
size: .
J: TRBJ2-5
CDR3: CASSPGGVQTQYF
DNA: TGCGCCAGCAGCCCTGGAGGGGTCCAGACCCAGTACTTC

V: TRBV9
D: .
size: .
J: TRBJ2-1
CDR3: CASSSLDSDNEQFF
DNA: TGTGCCAGCAGCTCCTTGGACTCTGACAATGAGCAGTTCTTC

V: TRBV5-1
D: TRBD1
size: .
J: TRBJ1-2
CDR3: CASSLRGTGDYGYTF
DNA: TGCGCCAGCAGCTTGCGAGGGACAGGGGACTATGGCTACACCTTC

V: TRBV28
D: TRBD2
size: .
J: TRBJ2-3
CDR3: CASSSRTSGIDTQYF
DNA: TGTGCCAGCAGTTCCAGGACTAGCGGGATAGATACGCAGTATTTT

V: TRBV5-5
D: TRBD1
size: .
J: TRBJ2-1
CDR3: CASSFRQGASSYNEQFF
DNA: TGTGCCAGCAGCTTCCGACAGGGGGCATCGAGTTACAATGAGCAGTTCTTC

V: TRBV6-1
D: TRBD2
size: once
J: TRBJ2-1
CDR3: CASSELAGVGAYEQFF
DNA: TGTGCCAGCAGTGAACTAGCGGGAGTTGGGGCATATGAGCAGTTCTTC

V: TRBV7-9
D: TRBD2
size: few
J: TRBJ2-7
CDR3: CASSLGGGSHSYEQYF
DNA: TGTGCCAGCAGCTTAGGCGGGGGAAGCCACTCCTACGAGCAGTACTTC

V: TRBV29-1
D: .
size: .
J: TRBJ1-1
CDR3: CSIVDPGAFF
DNA: TGCAGCATAGTTGACCCGGGGGCTTTCTTT

V: TRBV28
D: .
size: .
J: TRBJ1-5
CDR3: CASRWTVYSNQPQHF
DNA: TGTGCCAGCAGGTGGACAGTTTATAGCAATCAGCCCCAGCATTTT

V: TRBV29-1
D: TRBD2
size: .
J: TRBJ2-5
CDR3: CSTSIAGEGETQYF
DNA: TGCAGCACCTCAATTGCGGGAGAGGGAGAGACCCAGTACTTC

V: TRBV9
D: TRBD1
size: .
J: TRBJ1-3
CDR3: CASSPHRGPRNTIYF
DNA: TGTGCCAGCAGCCCACACAGGGGGCCCAGAAACACCATATATTTT

V: TRBV7-6
D: .
size: .
J: TRBJ2-7
CDR3: CASSTGRYEQYF
DNA: TGTGCCAGCAGCACCGGTCGCTACGAGCAGTACTTC

V: TRBV7-2
D: .
size: .
J: TRBJ2-3
CDR3: CASSPSSTDTQYF
DNA: TGTGCCAGCAGCCCGAGTAGCACAGATACGCAGTATTTT

V: TRBV6-5
D: TRBD2
size: .
J: TRBJ2-1
CDR3: CASNRGRGHEQFF
DNA: TGTGCCAGCAACCGCGGGAGGGGCCATGAGCAGTTCTTC

V: TRBV6-5
D: TRBD2
size: .
J: TRBJ2-1
CDR3: CASSNPRLAVLFF
DNA: TGTGCCAGCAGTAACCCCAGACTAGCCGTACTGTTCTTC

V: TRBV6-5
D: .
size: once
J: TRBJ2-2
CDR3: CASRQGNTGELFF
DNA: TGTGCCAGCAGACAGGGGAACACCGGGGAGCTGTTTTTT

V: TRBV4-3
D: .
size: few
J: TRBJ2-1
CDR3: CASSQDLGGSYNEQFF
DNA: TGCGCCAGCAGCCAAGATTTGGGGGGATCCTACAATGAGCAGTTCTTC

V: TRBV7-8
D: TRBD1
size: .
J: TRBJ2-6
CDR3: CASSLAIRGRSGANVLTF
DNA: TGTGCCAGCAGCTTAGCGATAAGGGGGCGGTCTGGGGCCAACGTCCTGACTTTC

V: TRBV6-1
D: TRBD2
size: .
J: TRBJ2-7
CDR3: CASSEAPGTSSYEQYF
DNA: TGTGCCAGCAGTGAAGCCCCCGGGACTAGCTCCTACGAGCAGTACTTC

V: TRBV6-5
D: .
size: once
J: TRBJ1-1
CDR3: CAISESREVEAFF
DNA: TGTGCCATCAGTGAGTCGCGGGAGGTTGAAGCTTTCTTT

V: TRBV9
D: TRBD2
size: .
J: TRBJ2-3
CDR3: CASSVGLPSTDTQYF
DNA: TGTGCCAGCAGCGTGGGACTACCTAGCACAGATACGCAGTATTTT

V: TRBV5-8
D: .
size: .
J: TRBJ2-1
CDR3: CARRGLPRVMTSSYNEQFF
DNA: TGTGCCAGGAGGGGATTACCACGGGTAATGACTAGCTCCTACAATGAGCAGTTCTTC

V: TRBV29-1
D: TRBD2
size: .
J: TRBJ2-7
CDR3: CSVGGLAGTYEQYF
DNA: TGCAGCGTTGGGGGGCTAGCGGGAACCTACGAGCAGTACTTC

V: TRBV25-1
D: TRBD2
size: .
J: TRBJ2-7
CDR3: CASSVAGGSYEQYF
DNA: TGTGCCAGCAGTGTAGCGGGAGGCTCCTACGAGCAGTACTTC

V: TRBV9
D: TRBD1
size: .
J: TRBJ1-3
CDR3: CASSPRQGISGNTIYF
DNA: TGTGCCAGCAGCCCCCGACAGGGAATCTCTGGAAACACCATATATTTT

V: TRBV28
D: TRBD2
size: .
J: TRBJ2-1
CDR3: CASSQNSGRRLREQFF
DNA: TGTGCCAGTTCCCAGAACAGCGGGAGGAGGTTGCGGGAGCAGTTCTTC

V: TRBV9
D: .
size: .
J: TRBJ1-6
CDR3: CASSVAPVNSPLHF
DNA: TGTGCCAGCAGCGTAGCCCCCGTTAATTCACCCCTCCACTTT

V: TRBV18
D: TRBD2
size: .
J: TRBJ2-1
CDR3: CASSPASGEQFF
DNA: TGTGCCAGCTCACCCGCTAGCGGTGAGCAGTTCTTC

V: TRBV5-1
D: .
size: .
J: TRBJ1-5
CDR3: CASSLDARGGNQPQHF
DNA: TGCGCCAGCAGCTTGGATGCCAGGGGAGGCAATCAGCCCCAGCATTTT